The present T cell receptor beta chain was sequenced within a study of siplizumab effects on memory and regulatory T cells. Notes on this clone: Its antigen remains unidentified.

CDR1 and CDR2 from the germline V gene are LNHDA and SQIVND (reference sequence). The CDR3 totals 15 residues. With 5 bases removed from V and 0 bases from J, the gap between germline ends came to 11 bases. Points from the study as a whole: Naive T cells appeared more diverse than memory cells and seemed to be major alloresponse contributors. Suppressive activity of Tregs proliferating in siplizumab cultures remained unconfirmed.

Clones were sequenced by immunoSEQ multiplex PCR, and TCRdb holds only the in-frame ones, with some missing. The profile shows 99,000 or so clones, about 93% of them singletons. The TCR was taken from a human donor in good health. The chain joins TRBV19 to TRBJ1-3; no firm D call. The sequencing input was CD4+ T cells sorted from blood. The CDR3 is CASSPSVFSGNTIYF. The CDR3 bases are TGTGCCAGTAGTCCTTCAGTCTTCTCTGGAAACACCATATATTTT.